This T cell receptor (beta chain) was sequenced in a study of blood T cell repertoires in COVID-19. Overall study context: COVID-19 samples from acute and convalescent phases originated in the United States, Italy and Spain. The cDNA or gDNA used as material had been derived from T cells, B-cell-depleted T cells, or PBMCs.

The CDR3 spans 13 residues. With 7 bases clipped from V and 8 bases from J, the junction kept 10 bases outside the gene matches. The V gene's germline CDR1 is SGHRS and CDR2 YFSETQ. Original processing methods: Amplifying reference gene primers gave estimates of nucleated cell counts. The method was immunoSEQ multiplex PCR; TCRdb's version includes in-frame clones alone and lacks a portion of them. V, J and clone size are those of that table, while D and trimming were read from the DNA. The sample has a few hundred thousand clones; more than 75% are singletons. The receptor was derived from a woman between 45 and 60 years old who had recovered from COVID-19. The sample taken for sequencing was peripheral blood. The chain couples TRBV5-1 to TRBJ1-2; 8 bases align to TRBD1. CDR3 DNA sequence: TGCGCCAGCGAAGGGCAGGGGGCTGGCGGCTACACCTTC. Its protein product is CASEGQGAGGYTF.